One and the same sample provided the 27 T cell receptor beta chains below, sequenced in a study of identical twins. TCRdb ran MiXCR on the 5' RACE reads and lists one entry per CDR3 protein. The sample shows 400,000 to 500,000 distinct CDR3 sequences, roughly an eighth of them seen only once. A further study also used this sample, focusing on yellow fever vaccine responses in identical twins.

Sequencing was done on a sample of CD4+ T cells sorted from blood. All receptors come from a woman in her late teens or twenties in good health.

The genes are TRBV20-1 and TRBJ2-7, with 11 bases that match TRBD2. V lost 3 bases to trimming and J lost 0 bases; unmatched junction nucleotides: 22. This CDR3 region has 21 residues. CDR1 is DFQATT and CDR2 is SNEGSKA in the germline V gene (reference sequence). CDR3 sequence: CSASYTPKILAGGRSSYEQYF. The CDR3 coding sequence is TGCAGTGCTAGTTACACACCTAAAATTTTAGCGGGGGGGAGGTCCTCCTACGAGCAGTACTTC.

This clonotype came up a few times. The V and J genes are TRBV4-1 and TRBJ2-3, with D perhaps TRBD1 (5 bases). The CDR3 consists of 16 residues. V was pared by 0 bases and J by 5 bases, with 15 bases between. Germline V gives CDR1 MGHRA, CDR2 YSYEKL. The CDR3 sequence is CASSQDLGRALDTQYF. The CDR3 DNA is TGCGCCAGCAGCCAAGATCTCGGCAGGGCGTTAGATACGCAGTATTTT.

This chain links TRBV6-5 with TRBJ2-3; the match to TRBD2 covers 9 bases. The V segment lost 0 bases and the J segment 6 bases; nucleotides outside the gene matches: 7. This CDR3 contains 16 residues. Germline lookup yields CDR1 MNHEY and CDR2 SVGAGI. The CDR3 protein is CASSYSGGRALDTQYF. Here the CDR3 DNA reads TGTGCCAGCAGTTACTCGGGCGGGAGGGCCCTGGATACGCAGTATTTT.

The V and J genes are TRBV20-1 and TRBJ2-4; 7 bases match TRBD2. The V gene's germline CDR1 is DFQATT and CDR2 SNEGSKA (reference sequence). The V gene end was trimmed by 3 bases and the J gene end by 0 bases; junction bases not matched to a gene: 5. This CDR3 comprises 15 residues. This CDR3 reads CSARGGVGAKNIQYF. CDR3 coding DNA: TGCAGTGCTAGGGGGGGGGTAGGAGCCAAAAACATTCAGTACTTC.

The rearrangement links TRBV20-1 to TRBJ1-1, with 8 bases fitting TRBD1. The CDR3 totals 16 residues. J lost 11 bases, V lost 4 bases, and 21 bases had no gene match. Germline V gives CDR1 DFQATT, CDR2 SNEGSKA (reference sequence). The chain's CDR3 is CSATNDGRGLLGSAFF. The CDR3 region has the DNA TGCAGTGCTACGAACGACGGCAGGGGGCTTTTGGGTAGCGCTTTCTTT.

There are a few counts of this clonotype. The chain recombines TRBV7-6 with TRBJ2-7, with D unresolved. The CDR3 runs 14 residues. V lost 5 bases and J 0 bases, leaving 11 bases between the germline ends. CDR1 SGHVS and CDR2 FNYEAQ come from the germline V gene. CDR3 loop: CASSPQPVSYEQYF. DNA for the CDR3: TGTGCCAGCAGCCCCCAACCGGTCTCCTACGAGCAGTACTTC.

Many counts were recorded for this clonotype. The chain has TRBV5-1 and TRBJ2-7, with 12 bases lining up with TRBD2. The CDR3 consists of 16 residues. The V segment lost 2 bases and the J segment 6 bases; nucleotides outside the gene matches: 9. Per the germline V gene, CDR1 is SGHRS and CDR2 is YFSETQ. As DNA, the CDR3 is TGCGCCAGCAGCTTTCAAAAGACTAGCGGGAGCGGCGAGCAGTACTTC. It specifies CASSFQKTSGSGEQYF. The variable domain in full, with the rest retrieved from reference TRBV5-1 and TRBJ2-7, is KAGVTQTPRYLIKTRGQQVTLSCSPISGHRSVSWYQQTPGQGLQFLFEYFSETQRNKGNFPGRFSGRQFSNSRSEMNVSTLELGDSALYLCASSFQKTSGSGEQYFGPGTRLTVT.

This clonotype was picked up a small number of times. The chain employs TRBV5-1 and TRBJ2-7; D not certain. Germline V lookup: CDR1 SGHRS, CDR2 YFSETQ. V lost 3 bases and J 7 bases, leaving 8 bases between the germline ends. This CDR3 is 11 amino acids long. The CDR3 sequence is CASSSTQEQYF. CDR3 sequence (DNA): TGCGCCAGCAGCTCGACCCAGGAGCAGTACTTC.

This chain joins TRBV7-6 and TRBJ2-4, with 9 bases fitting TRBD2. The ends lost 0 bases at V and 0 bases at J; junction bases unmatched: 12. Germline V gene data show CDR1 as SGHVS and CDR2 as FNYEAQ. This CDR3 comprises 20 residues. The CDR3 bases are TGTGCCAGCAGCTTAGCGTCCCTAGCGGGGAATACCTTAGCCAAAAACATTCAGTACTTC. As protein: CASSLASLAGNTLAKNIQYF.

CDR3 sequence (DNA): TGTGCCACCAGTGCCGGGGGACAGGGCGATGAGCAGTTCTTC. This gives the protein CATSAGGQGDEQFF. The chain couples TRBV24-1 to TRBJ2-1, with 9 positions matching TRBD1. J lost 8 bases, V lost 5 bases, and 6 bases had no gene match. CDR3 length: 14 residues. The germline V gene encodes CDR1 KGHDR and CDR2 SFDVKD.

This clonotype has just a few counts. V usage is TRBV28 and J usage is TRBJ2-7, with 7 bases fitting TRBD1. The J segment lost 1 base and the V segment lost 7 bases, leaving 10 bases of the junction unmatched. The CDR3 consists of 15 residues. CDR1 MDHEN and CDR2 SYDVKM come from the germline V gene. Here the CDR3 reads CASILQTGFSYEQYF. In DNA form, the CDR3 reads TGTGCCAGCATCCTCCAGACAGGGTTTTCCTACGAGCAGTACTTC. The full variable domain, rest sourced from reference TRBV28 and TRBJ2-7, is DVKVTQSSRYLVKRTGEKVFLECVQDMDHENMFWYRQDPGLGLRLIYFSYDVKMKEKGDIPEGYSVSREKKERFSLILESASTNQTSMYLCASILQTGFSYEQYFGPGTRLTVT.

The chain couples TRBV19 to TRBJ2-2; the D gene could be TRBD1 or TRBD2 (5 bases each). Per germline, CDR1 LNHDA and CDR2 SQIVND (reference sequence). This CDR3 has 17 amino acids. Trimming took off 5 bases at V and 3 bases at J, with 19 bases between the two ends. The CDR3 DNA is TGTGCCAGTAGTTCTCCGGGGCTCGCCGCGGACACCGGGGAGCTGTTTTTT. It translates to CASSSPGLAADTGELFF.

This clonotype showed up many times. The chain joins TRBV20-1 to TRBJ2-3, with D unclear. Germline V lookup: CDR1 DFQATT, CDR2 SNEGSKA (reference sequence). The CDR3 sequence is 12 residues long. V was trimmed by 3 bases and J by 1 base, leaving 5 bases between them. CDR3 in amino acids: CSARAGTDTQYF. CDR3 coding DNA: TGCAGTGCTAGGGCAGGCACAGATACGCAGTATTTT.

This clonotype occurred a few times. The gene calls are TRBV7-6 and TRBJ2-3; TRBD2 agrees at 9 bases. The V and J ends lost 6 bases and 2 bases, in that order; junction bases with no gene match: 9. The CDR3 loop spans 16 amino acids. Per the germline V gene, CDR1 is SGHVS and CDR2 is FNYEAQ. CDR3 sequence (DNA): TGTGCCAGCAGGCCGGGGAGCGGGAGGCCCACAGATACGCAGTATTTT. Amino acid sequence: CASRPGSGRPTDTQYF.

The chain has TRBV20-1 and TRBJ2-3; D may correspond to TRBD1 or TRBD2 (5 bases each). V lost 0 bases and J 4 bases, leaving 14 bases between the germline ends. Germline CDR1 DFQATT, CDR2 SNEGSKA (reference sequence). The CDR3 runs to 15 residues. The CDR3 nucleotides are TGCAGTGCTAGAGATTTATCCAGGGACCCAGATACGCAGTATTTT. It translates to CSARDLSRDPDTQYF.

V gene TRBV3-1 combines with J gene TRBJ2-5; no clear D gene. Germline values: CDR1 LGHDT, CDR2 YNNKEL (reference sequence). The CDR3 contains 13 residues. V lost 5 bases and J 3 bases, leaving 10 bases between the germline ends. The CDR3 DNA follows: TGTGCCAGCAGCGATTGGGCCGAAGAGACCCAGTACTTC. This gives the protein CASSDWAEETQYF.

This clonotype turned up a few times. The chain is built from TRBV19 and TRBJ2-3; D perhaps matches TRBD1 (5 bases). V was pared by 7 bases and J by 6 bases, with 8 bases between. The CDR3 spans 11 residues. Germline assignment: CDR1 LNHDA and CDR2 SQIVND (reference sequence). CDR3 coding DNA: TGTGCCAGTATCAAGGGGGATACGCAGTATTTT. Translating it yields CASIKGDTQYF.

The V gene is TRBV7-2, the J gene TRBJ2-7, with TRBD1 matching 7 bases. Germline V gene data show CDR1 as SGHTA and CDR2 as FQGNSA. This CDR3 has 14 amino acids. V was clipped by 1 base and J by 4 bases; unmatched bases: 4. This CDR3 is CASSLVRGHYEQYF. The CDR3 DNA reads as TGTGCCAGCAGCTTAGTAAGGGGGCATTACGAGCAGTACTTC.

The rearrangement links TRBV11-2 to TRBJ2-3; D is unresolved. Germline V gene lookup returns CDR1 SGHAT and CDR2 FQNNGV. The germline V and J ends were trimmed by 0 bases and 10 bases, with 11 bases remaining between them. This CDR3 is 13 amino acids long. CDR3 sequence reads: CASSLDPSSSQYF. CDR3 coding DNA: TGTGCCAGCAGCTTAGATCCCTCCAGTTCGCAGTATTTT.

The rearrangement joins TRBV12-3 or TRBV12-4 to TRBJ1-2, with TRBD1 matching over 8 bases. CDR3 length equals 15 residues. V dropped 3 bases and J dropped 7; count of bases not matched to a gene: 10. The CDR3 coding sequence is TGTGCCAGCAGTTTCACCGGGACAGGAATGGGTGGCTACACCTTC. It codes for CASSFTGTGMGGYTF.

This clonotype was counted a few times. V usage is TRBV4-2 and J usage is TRBJ2-4; TRBD2 matches at 7 bases. The germline V gene has CDR1 LGHNA and CDR2 YNFKEQ. The V segment lost 4 bases and the J segment 0 bases; nucleotides outside the gene matches: 12. The CDR3 has 18 residues. CDR3 in amino acids: CASSPEVGGRGAKNIQYF. The DNA for the CDR3 is TGTGCCAGCAGCCCAGAAGTCGGCGGGAGAGGAGCCAAAAACATTCAGTACTTC.

This rearrangement joins TRBV2 to TRBJ1-2, with D unclear. CDR1 and CDR2 (germline): SNHLY, FYNNEI. Trimming left V 6 bases short and J 1 base short, with 9 bases between. CDR3 length: 13 amino acids. CDR3 protein: CASSVDHNYGYTF. The CDR3 nucleotides read TGTGCCAGCAGCGTGGATCATAACTATGGCTACACCTTC.

The J gene is TRBJ2-1, the V gene TRBV6-4; 12 bases are a match to TRBD2. The CDR3 covers 15 residues. Germline V gene sequence: CDR1 MRHNA, CDR2 SNTAGT. The ends lost 4 bases at V and 9 bases at J; junction bases unmatched: 7. The CDR3 DNA is TGTGCCAGCAGTGCGACTAGCGGGAGTTGGGGTGAGCAGTTCTTC. It specifies CASSATSGSWGEQFF.

The chain joins TRBV30 to TRBJ2-7, with D uncertain. This CDR3 has 12 residues. Germline V CDR1 and CDR2: GTSNPN, SVGIG (reference sequence). V was shortened by 5 bases and J by 6 bases, with 14 bases between the two germline ends. The CDR3 region is CAWALAGREQYF. The CDR3 DNA reads as TGTGCCTGGGCGTTGGCCGGCCGCGAGCAGTACTTC.

The chain has TRBV3-1 and TRBJ2-1; D is unclear. The germline V gene encodes CDR1 LGHDT and CDR2 YNNKEL (reference sequence). This CDR3 is built from 15 residues. Trimming cost V 0 bases and J 3 bases, with 9 bases left between them. This CDR3 reads CASSQDISDYNEQFF. The CDR3 coding sequence is TGTGCCAGCAGCCAAGATATTAGTGACTACAATGAGCAGTTCTTC.

This clonotype was seen at least ten times. This chain connects TRBV5-1 to TRBJ2-7; D remains unclear. This CDR3 contains 13 residues. The V gene lost 2 bases and the J gene lost 6 bases, with 12 bases spanning the gap. Germline V gene sequence: CDR1 SGHRS, CDR2 YFSETQ. CDR3 bases: TGCGCCAGCAGCTTCGATGGGTCGGGCGAGCAGTACTTC. Protein sequence: CASSFDGSGEQYF.

This clonotype was recorded a few times. The chain is built from TRBV7-2 and TRBJ2-1; D gene ambiguous. The CDR3 covers 12 residues. Germline V gene lookup returns CDR1 SGHTA and CDR2 FQGNSA. Between the trimmed V and J ends, which lost 5 bases and 7 bases, there was a span of 9 bases. The CDR3 sequence is CASSPTINEQFF. The CDR3 DNA reads TGTGCCAGCAGCCCCACTATAAATGAGCAGTTCTTC.